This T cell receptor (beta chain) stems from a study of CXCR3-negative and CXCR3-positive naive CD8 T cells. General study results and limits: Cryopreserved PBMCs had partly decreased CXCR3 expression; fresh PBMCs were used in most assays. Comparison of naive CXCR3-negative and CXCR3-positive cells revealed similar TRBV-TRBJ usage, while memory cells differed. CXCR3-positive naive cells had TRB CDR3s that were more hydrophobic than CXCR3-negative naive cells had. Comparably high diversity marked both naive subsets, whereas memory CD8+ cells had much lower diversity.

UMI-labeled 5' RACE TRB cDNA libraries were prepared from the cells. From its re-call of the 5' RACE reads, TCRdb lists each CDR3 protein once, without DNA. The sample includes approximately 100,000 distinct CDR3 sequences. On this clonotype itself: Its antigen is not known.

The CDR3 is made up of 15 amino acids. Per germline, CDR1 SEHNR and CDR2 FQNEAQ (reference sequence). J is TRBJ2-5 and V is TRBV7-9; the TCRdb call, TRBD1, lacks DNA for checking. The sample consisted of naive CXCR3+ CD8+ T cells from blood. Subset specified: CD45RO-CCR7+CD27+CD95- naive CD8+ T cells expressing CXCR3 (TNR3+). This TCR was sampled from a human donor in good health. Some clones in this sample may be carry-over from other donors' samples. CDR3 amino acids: CASSLVISRAETQYF. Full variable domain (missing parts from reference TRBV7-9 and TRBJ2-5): DTGVSQNPRHKITKRGQNVTFRCDPISEHNRLYWYRQTLGQGPEFLTYFQNEAQLEKSRLLSDRFSAERPKGSFSTLEIQRTEQGDSAMYLCASSLVISRAETQYFGPGTRLLVL.